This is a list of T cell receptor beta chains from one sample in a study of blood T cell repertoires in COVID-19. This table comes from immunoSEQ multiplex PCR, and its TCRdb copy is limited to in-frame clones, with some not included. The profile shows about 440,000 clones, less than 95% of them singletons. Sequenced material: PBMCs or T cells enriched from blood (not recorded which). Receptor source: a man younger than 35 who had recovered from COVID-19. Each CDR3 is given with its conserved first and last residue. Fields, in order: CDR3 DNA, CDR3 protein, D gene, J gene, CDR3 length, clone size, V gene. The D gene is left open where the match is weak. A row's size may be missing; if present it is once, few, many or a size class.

TGCGCCAGCAGCTCCGACACTAGCGGGTACCAAGAGACCCAGTACTTC	CASSSDTSGYQETQYF	TRBD2	TRBJ2-5	16	.	TRBV5-1
TGTGCCAGCAGCACCAGCGGACTAGCACAGAACACCGGGGAGCTGTTTTTT	CASSTSGLAQNTGELFF	TRBD2	TRBJ2-2	17	.	TRBV11-2
TGTGCCAGTAGTATAGGCAGACTAGCGGGAGTGGTCCATGAGCAGTTCTTC	CASSIGRLAGVVHEQFF	TRBD2	TRBJ2-1	17	.	TRBV19
TGTGCCACCAAACAGGGCCCTGGCTACACCTTC	CATKQGPGYTF	.	TRBJ1-2	11	few	TRBV6-5
TGTGCCAGCAGTCTAACAGCATCTGGAAACACCATATATTTT	CASSLTASGNTIYF	.	TRBJ1-3	14	.	TRBV5-6
TGCGCCAGCTCGACAGAACCAAGCAATCAGCCCCAGCATTTT	CASSTEPSNQPQHF	.	TRBJ1-5	14	.	TRBV5-1
TGTGCCAGCAGTCCCAGGGACAGCCGAGATACGCAGTATTTT	CASSPRDSRDTQYF	TRBD1	TRBJ2-3	14	.	TRBV27
TGCGCCAGCAGCCCCTGGACAGGGCGTACCTACGAGCAGTACTTC	CASSPWTGRTYEQYF	TRBD1	TRBJ2-7	15	.	TRBV4-1
TGTGCCAGCAGCTTAGGGGGGCGAGGCAGGGCTAAAGAGTCACCCCTCCACTTT	CASSLGGRGRAKESPLHF	.	TRBJ1-6	18	.	TRBV11-2
TGTGCCAGCAGCTCCAGGGGGACTAATGAAAAACTGTTTTTT	CASSSRGTNEKLFF	TRBD1	TRBJ1-4	14	.	TRBV7-9
TGTGCCAGCAGCTTAGAAAGCTTCTGGGGGGGTAGTGGCTACACCTTC	CASSLESFWGGSGYTF	.	TRBJ1-2	16	.	TRBV7-9
TGTGCCAGCAGTCGACAGGGAACGGAAGCTTTCTTT	CASSRQGTEAFF	TRBD1	TRBJ1-1	12	.	TRBV12-3/TRBV12-4
TGTGCCAGCACGTTCTCTAGGTCCGACGAGCAGTACTTC	CASTFSRSDEQYF	.	TRBJ2-7	13	.	TRBV6-5
TGTGCCAGCAGCCAAGATGGGAGTAGCAATCAGCCCCAGCATTTT	CASSQDGSSNQPQHF	.	TRBJ1-5	15	.	TRBV3-1/TRBV3-2
TGTGCCAGCAGCTTAGAGATCATTCCGGGCTCTGGAAACACCATATATTTT	CASSLEIIPGSGNTIYF	.	TRBJ1-3	17	.	TRBV11-2
TGTGCCACCAGTGCCCAGACAGGGCTGGATCAGCCCCAGCATTTT	CATSAQTGLDQPQHF	TRBD1	TRBJ1-5	15	.	TRBV24-1
TGTGCCAGCCACGGGGGGGCAGATAATTCACCCCTCCACTTT	CASHGGADNSPLHF	.	TRBJ1-6	14	.	TRBV28
TGTGCCAGCAGTAACCTACCAGGGGAGCCCCAGCATTTT	CASSNLPGEPQHF	.	TRBJ1-5	13	.	TRBV2
TGTGCCAGCAGTGAAACCGGGACAGGGGTGAACACCATATATTTT	CASSETGTGVNTIYF	TRBD1	TRBJ1-3	15	few	TRBV9
TGTGCCAGCACTAGTTTTTCCGGGGGGCAGATTAACACCGGGGAGCTGTTTTTT	CASTSFSGGQINTGELFF	.	TRBJ2-2	18	.	TRBV27
TGTGCCAGCAGTATCTACGGGACAGTTGATGAGCAGTTCTTC	CASSIYGTVDEQFF	TRBD1	TRBJ2-1	14	.	TRBV6-5
TGTGCCAGCAGCAGCCAGACGGAGTATGGCTACACCTTC	CASSSQTEYGYTF	.	TRBJ1-2	13	.	TRBV7-9
TGCGCCAGCAGCCCAAGCCTCCGGGACACGAATGAGCAGTTCTTC	CASSPSLRDTNEQFF	.	TRBJ2-1	15	.	TRBV5-1
TGTGCCAGCGGAAACCAGGGGGCAGTCACCTTC	CASGNQGAVTF	TRBD1	TRBJ1-2	11	.	TRBV6-5
TGTGCCACCAGTGACCAGGGACAGTCGCGAGGCTACACCTTC	CATSDQGQSRGYTF	TRBD1	TRBJ1-2	14	.	TRBV24-1
TGTGCCAGCAGTTTAAGGGGCAAAATGAACACTGAAGCTTTCTTT	CASSLRGKMNTEAFF	.	TRBJ1-1	15	.	TRBV28
TGTGCCAGCAGCTCATCAGGGTTGGATGGCTACACCTTC	CASSSSGLDGYTF	.	TRBJ1-2	13	.	TRBV13
TGTGCCAGCAGTAGGACAGTTAGCAATCAGCCCCAGCATTTT	CASSRTVSNQPQHF	.	TRBJ1-5	14	few	TRBV27
TGTGCCAGCAGCCCCGGACAGAACACCGGGGAGCTGTTTTTT	CASSPGQNTGELFF	.	TRBJ2-2	14	.	TRBV6-5
TGCGCCAGCAGTGACCCCATGGGGGAGCTGTTTTTT	CASSDPMGELFF	.	TRBJ2-2	12	.	TRBV10-1
TGTGCCAGCAGCGAAACGGTCGCGGGAGCGGCAAACACAGATACGCAGTATTTT	CASSETVAGAANTDTQYF	TRBD2	TRBJ2-3	18	.	TRBV7-8
TGTGCCAGCACCCCCGGACGCTCAGGGGCCATTGGCTACACCTTC	CASTPGRSGAIGYTF	.	TRBJ1-2	15	.	TRBV2
TGTGCCAGCAGCGGGACAGGCCAAGAGACCCAGTACTTC	CASSGTGQETQYF	TRBD1	TRBJ2-5	13	.	TRBV9
TGTGCCAGCAGCTACTACTCTAGGACAGGGGAGACCGGGGAGCTGTTTTTT	CASSYYSRTGETGELFF	TRBD1	TRBJ2-2	17	few	TRBV5-6
TGTGCCAGCAGGAAAACGGGACAGGGAGGCGAGCAGTACTTC	CASRKTGQGGEQYF	TRBD1	TRBJ2-7	14	.	TRBV28
TGTGCCAGCAGCCAAGAAGGGTGGGGCCTTGACCATCAGCCCCAGCATTTT	CASSQEGWGLDHQPQHF	.	TRBJ1-5	17	once	TRBV3-1/TRBV3-2
TGTGCCAGCAGGGAGGACTCTGGAAACACCATATATTTT	CASREDSGNTIYF	.	TRBJ1-3	13	.	TRBV2
TGTGCCACCCAAAGTCCGGGGGAGCAGTTCTTC	CATQSPGEQFF	.	TRBJ2-1	11	.	TRBV24-1
TGTGCCAGCAGCTTGGCCGGGGGTCGAACTGAAGCTTTCTTT	CASSLAGGRTEAFF	.	TRBJ1-1	14	once	TRBV5-8
TGTGCCAGTGCCACAGGAGCCTATGGCTACACCTTC	CASATGAYGYTF	.	TRBJ1-2	12	.	TRBV3-1/TRBV3-2
TGTGCCAGCAAGGGTAGGGAGAGCTCCTACGAGCAGTACTTC	CASKGRESSYEQYF	.	TRBJ2-7	14	once	TRBV13
TGTGCCAGCAGCCCACCGGCCACAGGGGGCCCCACTGAAGCTTTCTTT	CASSPPATGGPTEAFF	TRBD1	TRBJ1-1	16	.	TRBV3-1/TRBV3-2
TGTGCCACCAGTGCCCTCGGGACAGGGTCCCAACGGGGCTACACCTTC	CATSALGTGSQRGYTF	TRBD1	TRBJ1-2	16	.	TRBV24-1
TGTGCCAGCAGCGTAGGTACAGATACAGATACGCAGTATTTT	CASSVGTDTDTQYF	.	TRBJ2-3	14	.	TRBV9
TGTGCCAGCAGCTTGGGGACAGGTGCAGATACGCAGTATTTT	CASSLGTGADTQYF	TRBD1	TRBJ2-3	14	.	TRBV5-6
TGCGCCAGCAGCTCCACAGGGGGTAATTCACCCCTCCACTTT	CASSSTGGNSPLHF	TRBD1	TRBJ1-6	14	.	TRBV5-1
TGCGCCAGCAGCTCAACTAGCAATGAGCAGTTCTTC	CASSSTSNEQFF	.	TRBJ2-1	12	.	TRBV5-1
TGTGCCAGCAAGGGTCCCGGGATCCACTCCTACAATGAGCAGTTCTTC	CASKGPGIHSYNEQFF	.	TRBJ2-1	16	.	TRBV28
TGTGCCAGCACCCCGACAGGGTTCGAGCAGTACTTC	CASTPTGFEQYF	TRBD1	TRBJ2-7	12	.	TRBV6-5